This TCR beta chain originates from a study of OX40 agonist ivuxolimab in advanced cancers. About the study as a whole: Ivuxolimab was an agonistic, fully human IgG2 monoclonal antibody directed against OX40 (CD134), a costimulatory receptor. Intravenous ivuxolimab was administered to patients every 2 weeks at six dose levels: 0.01, 0.1, 0.3, 1.5, 3 and 10 mg/kg. Of the approximately 54 patients in dose escalation, about 20 had hepatocellular carcinoma, approximately 15 had melanoma, 9 had renal cell carcinoma and 9 had head and neck cancer. In the dose-escalation cohort, approximately 82% of patients were male, and the mean age was approximately 55 years, with a range of about 23 to 85. Prior anti-PD-1, anti-PD-L1 or anti-CTLA-4 therapy was permitted, and about 40% of dose-escalation patients had received checkpoint inhibitors. Partial responses occurred in three dose-escalation patients: two with cutaneous melanoma and one with hepatocellular carcinoma. Peripheral TCRbeta sequencing aimed to test whether ivuxolimab altered TCR sequence diversity and caused clonal T-cell expansion. The paper covers the monotherapy dose-escalation part of the phase I ivuxolimab trial, which included N of about 50 patients. The full study reports these points: At doses of 0.1 to 3.0 mg/kg, clonal expansion of both CD4+ and CD8+ T cells in blood was seen between baseline and week 6. After ivuxolimab, CD8+ T cells had more expanded clones than CD4+ T cells on average. The antigen specificity of the peripheral T cells that underwent clonal expansion was not determined. Low levels of normalized T-cell clonal expansion were also seen in some patients who did not respond. In the 0.1-3.0 mg/kg groups, partial responders were among the patients with the lowest normalized peripheral clonal expansion, particularly in CD8+ T cells.

Here V drops 2 bases and J drops 1 base, and the junction holds 3 bases not matched to any gene. Via the germline V gene (reference sequence), CDR1 is SEHNR and CDR2 FQNEAQ. The CDR3 goes from the cysteine to the phenylalanine over 15 residues. Of the read, only the CDR3 DNA is kept; its 45 bases are in frame from base 1. This clone was recorded only once. Its antigen target is currently unknown. Nothing much larger sits one base from this clone, and base qualities are not available. Genomic DNA was isolated from the sorted cells so that the TCRbeta CDR3 region could be sequenced. TCRbeta CDR3 regions were sequenced using the immunoSEQ Assay. TCRdb obtained this table from immuneACCESS and retained in-frame rearrangements with V and J assigned. These tables miss some clones; where compared with another copy, unresolved V genes account for less than half of the shortfall, and the remainder is unexplained. The sample table holds roughly 71,000 clones, of which about 83% were seen once. The top ten clonotypes cover less than 0.9% of the sample.

Patients with a history of autoimmune disease or receiving systemic immunosuppression were excluded from the trial. Peripheral blood for TCR sequencing was collected from all dose cohorts at baseline, on cycle 4 day 1, and on cycle 7 day 1. Samples came from an open-label, multicenter, first-in-human phase I dose-escalation trial of ivuxolimab. Adults with locally advanced or metastatic head and neck squamous cell, hepatocellular, melanoma or renal cell carcinoma were enrolled in the trial. Before TCR sequencing, CD4+ and CD8+ T cells were separately sorted from peripheral blood. The V and J segments used are TRBV7-9 and TRBJ2-5, and TRBD2 aligns with 8 junction nucleotides. The sequence came from an adult with an advanced solid tumor such as melanoma, head and neck, liver or kidney cancer. This material consisted of CD4+ or CD8+ T cells sorted from blood, taken in a trial of the OX40 agonist ivuxolimab. This receptor has the CDR3 CASSLLAGLQETQYF. Read as DNA, the sequence is TGTGCCAGCAGCTTACTAGCGGGCCTCCAAGAGACCCAGTACTTC.